What follows describes a single TCR beta chain. The data were obtained in a study of circulating and synovial CD4+ cells in juvenile arthritis. CDR1 and CDR2 (germline): ENHRY, SYGVKD. V lost 4 bases and J lost 2; bases outside the gene matches: 5. The CDR3 is made up of 17 amino acids. The method was immunoSEQ multiplex PCR; TCRdb's version includes in-frame clones alone and lacks a portion of them. The sample yields some 15,000 clones, roughly 84% seen once. Sequencing used CD4+ T cells from synovial fluid. The sequence derives from a human patient with juvenile idiopathic arthritis. Some clones in this sample may be carry-over from other donors' samples. The V gene is TRBV10-3, the J gene TRBJ2-5, with 15 nucleotides matching TRBD2. CDR3 nucleotide sequence: TGTGCCATCAGTGCGGGGGGGACTAGCGGGGGGCAAGAGACCCAGTACTTC. Translation gives CAISAGGTSGGQETQYF.